This TCR beta chain was retrieved from a study of T cell repertoires in cytomegalovirus infection. Study findings and constraints: Adding up the frequency of public TCR beta families identified people who carried CMV plus the relevant HLA. Clonotypes of TCR beta that were HLA-C-restricted and CMV-specific dominated the ex vivo response.

TCRdb called the reads again in MiXCR, with one record for every CDR3 protein. The sample shows approximately 600,000 distinct CDR3 sequences, almost 40% of them seen only once. Trimming took 5 bases from V and 4 from J, leaving 13 bases between them. The germline V gene encodes CDR1 SNHLY and CDR2 FYNNEI. The CDR3 contains 14 residues. Details on this clonotype: Its antigen is unidentified.

Sequencing used cultured PBMCs, obtained from culture after CMV antigen stimulation. J is TRBJ2-3 and V is TRBV2, with D perhaps assigned TRBD1 or TRBD2 (5 bases each). The clonotype comes from a human donor in good health (CMV status not recorded). Some clones in this sample may be carry-over from other donors' samples. Written as DNA, the CDR3 is TGTGCCAGCAGTAGGGACGTTGGGGCAGATACGCAGTATTTT. This sequence encodes CASSRDVGADTQYF. Using reference TRBV2 and TRBJ2-3 for the parts outside the CDR3, the full variable domain is EPEVTQTPSHQVTQMGQEVILRCVPISNHLYFYWYRQILGQKVEFLVSFYNNEISEKSEIFDDQFSVERPDGSNFTLKIRSTKLEDSAMYFCASSRDVGADTQYFGPGTRLTVL.